This T cell receptor beta chain emerged from a study of shared clonotypes between healthy human individuals (dated by TCRdb to between 2020 and 2021). Some background on the complete study: The cohort comprised a couple of women and a few men aged 18 to 49 years. For each donor, three plates each were used for CD4 naive and CD4 memory, two plates were used for CD8 naive, and one plate was used for CD8 memory. The study deeply sequenced blood TCR repertoires of about five healthy adults to estimate repertoire size and the extent of clonotype sharing between individuals. To increase sequencing depth and limit assay-specific biases, different laboratories used diverse techniques to prepare libraries and sequence TCR repertoires. Per donor, leukapheresis produced somewhere between about 0.94 and 9 billion PBMCs. Here is what the overall study found, with its caveats: Sampling was restricted to blood, and TCR repertoires in tissue are likely to differ from TCR repertoires in blood. Naive subsets generally had larger estimated clonotype richness than memory subsets. Clonotypes shared by all four sorted-subset donors showed higher generation probabilities than non-shared clonotypes. Pairwise subsampling led to the expectation that sequencing depth would affect the degree of clonotype sharing among donors. Incomplete sequencing was indicated by rarefaction of sorted-subset datasets, despite the large sequencing depth. The small number of donors limited the genetic and exposure-history diversity represented. Sharing across several donors was observed for roughly 5.4% of naive CD4, over 3% of naive CD8, 2% to 2.5% of memory CD4, and less than 0.45% of memory CD8 clonotypes.

This clone was seen once. No antigen is known for it. Per-nucleotide qualities are absent, and no much larger clonotype sits a single base away. Donors were healthy HIV-negative adults with no recently reported acute infections or vaccinations. All donors were Caucasian adults living in Nashville, Tennessee, USA. Magnetic negative selection was used to enrich CD4+ T cells, after which naive cells were positively selected on CD45RA and the negative fraction became the memory subset. Blood was obtained by leukapheresis, after which PBMCs were separated by Ficoll-Histopaque density gradient centrifugation and cryopreserved in liquid nitrogen vapor phase. Analytical flow cytometry was used to check the purity and quantity of each magnetically sorted T cell population. Each sorted fraction had its genomic DNA isolated and then quantified by UV absorbance on a Nanodrop 2000c. The CDR3 spans 10 residues, from the cysteine through the phenylalanine. Just CDR3 DNA is preserved here, 30 bases in frame from base 1. V is clipped by 1 base and J by 10 bases, and the sequence between their germline boundaries is 5 bases long. As encoded in the germline V gene (reference sequence), CDR1 is DFQATT while CDR2 is SNEGSKA.

Using the deep immunoSEQ assay, multiplex PCR amplified TCR CDR3 regions from genomic DNA. For each cell subset, the extracted genomic DNA was distributed evenly across all wells of several immunoSEQ 96-well plates, and each plate served as one replicate. Each replicate PCR for sorted subsets received approximately 220 ng genomic DNA, equal to 30,000 or so T cell genomes. The purified libraries were quantified using a Qubit 3.0 fluorometer, sized with a Bioanalyzer 2100, and then quantified again using the KAPA Library Quantification kit. Each immunoSEQ 96-well plate was sequenced on its own single-read 150-cycle Illumina NextSeq 550 flow cell. Turning to the authors' computational methods: Because the immunoSEQ output held only junctional sequences and lacked quality scores, the filtering could not match the filtering applied to full-length reads. Sequences were annotated with PyIR, a Python wrapper for IgBLAST v1.9, using IMGT germline references to assign V/J genes and CDR3. Reads were filtered out if the reads had weak V/J assignments (E-value above 1e-6), no CDR3, stop codons, out-of-frame junctions, or ambiguous translated residues. V3J clonotypes were defined as sequences sharing the same inferred V gene, J gene, and CDR3 amino acid sequence. To compute the percentage overlap between repertoires, the number of shared unique clonotypes was divided by the size of the smaller repertoire. Three approaches were used to assess repertoire richness: RTK rarefaction, the Chao1 estimator, and Recon v2.1 estimates of unobserved clonotypes. Generation probabilities for all TCRbeta clonotypes obtained by the gDNA method from a handful of donors were computed using OLGA. TCRdb limited this immuneACCESS table to in-frame rearrangements with V and J called. A share of clones is missing; checked studies link under half to unresolved V genes, and the rest is unexplained. The V and J calls and the clone size are those of that table, but D and trimming were determined from the DNA. In this sample the table shows millions of clones, 85% to 95% of which occur a single time. The ten biggest clones cover over 0.12% of the sample.

The sequenced material came from naive CD4+ T cells sorted from blood. The cell subset or site label for this specimen denotes: CD45RA+ positively selected. The rearranged chain carries TRBV20-1 and TRBJ2-1; TRBD2 is a possible D gene, resting on 5 matching bases. This TCR was recovered from a man younger than 30 in good health. The nucleotide sequence is TGCAGTGCTAGAGTAGCGGAGCAGTTCTTC. This sequence encodes CSARVAEQFF.